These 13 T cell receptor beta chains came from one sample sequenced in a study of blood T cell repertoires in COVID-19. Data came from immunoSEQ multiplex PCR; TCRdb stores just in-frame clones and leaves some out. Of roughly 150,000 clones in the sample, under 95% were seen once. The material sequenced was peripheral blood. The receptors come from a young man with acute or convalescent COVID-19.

In DNA, the CDR3 is TGTGCCAGCAGCTTATGGCCCGACAGAACCTCCTATAATTCACCCCTCCACTTT. Amino acids: CASSLWPDRTSYNSPLHF. This chain connects TRBV11-2 to TRBJ1-6, with D tentatively TRBD1 (5 bases). V lost 2 bases to trimming and J lost 0 bases, with 14 bases between them. Per germline, CDR1 SGHAT and CDR2 FQNNGV. CDR3 length equals 18 residues.

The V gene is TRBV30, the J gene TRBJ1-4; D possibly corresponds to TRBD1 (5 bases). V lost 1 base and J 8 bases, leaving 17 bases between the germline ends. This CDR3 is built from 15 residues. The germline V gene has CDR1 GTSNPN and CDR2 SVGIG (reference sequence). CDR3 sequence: CAWSGGFLMAEKLFF. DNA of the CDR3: TGTGCCTGGAGTGGGGGCTTCCTTATGGCGGAAAAACTGTTTTTT. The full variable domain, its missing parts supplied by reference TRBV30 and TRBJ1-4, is SQTIHQWPATLVQPVGSPLSLECTVEGTSNPNLYWYRQAAGRGLQLLFYSVGIGQISSEVPQNLSASRPQDRQFILSSKKLLLSDSGFYLCAWSGGFLMAEKLFFGSGTQLSVL.

The CDR3 sequence: CASSRLRISTDTQYF. The CDR3 DNA sequence: TGTGCCAGCTCTCGCCTGAGGATAAGCACAGATACGCAGTATTTT. The genes are TRBV18 and TRBJ2-3; D is unresolved. CDR1 and CDR2 from the germline V gene are KGHSH and LQKENI. V lost 6 bases and J lost 0, with 13 bases in between. The CDR3 contains 15 residues.

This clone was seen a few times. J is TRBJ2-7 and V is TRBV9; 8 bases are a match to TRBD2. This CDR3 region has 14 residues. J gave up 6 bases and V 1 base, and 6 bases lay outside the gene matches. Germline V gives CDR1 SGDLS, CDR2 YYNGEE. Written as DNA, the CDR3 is TGTGCCAGCAGCGTACGAAGCGGGAGTGGCGAGCAGTACTTC. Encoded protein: CASSVRSGSGEQYF.

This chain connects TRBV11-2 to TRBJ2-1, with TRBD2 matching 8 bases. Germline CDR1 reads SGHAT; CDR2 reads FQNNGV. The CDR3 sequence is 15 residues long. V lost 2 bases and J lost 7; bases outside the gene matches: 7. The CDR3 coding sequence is TGTGCCAGCAGCTTAATGAGTAGCGGGATTAATGAGCAGTTCTTC. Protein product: CASSLMSSGINEQFF. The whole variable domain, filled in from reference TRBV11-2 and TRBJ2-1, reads EAGVAQSPRYKIIEKRQSVAFWCNPISGHATLYWYQQILGQGPKLLIQFQNNGVVDDSQLPKDRFSAERLKGVDSTLKIQPAKLEDSAVYLCASSLMSSGINEQFFGPGTRLTVL.

CDR3 DNA: TGTGCCAGCAGCCCGGGACTACAAGAGACCCAGTACTTC. The encoded protein is CASSPGLQETQYF. The chain links TRBV5-4 to TRBJ2-5; TRBD2 matches at 7 bases. The CDR3 length is 13 residues. V shed 4 bases and J 2 bases; nucleotides not matched to a gene: 2. Germline values: CDR1 SGHNT, CDR2 YYREEE (reference sequence).

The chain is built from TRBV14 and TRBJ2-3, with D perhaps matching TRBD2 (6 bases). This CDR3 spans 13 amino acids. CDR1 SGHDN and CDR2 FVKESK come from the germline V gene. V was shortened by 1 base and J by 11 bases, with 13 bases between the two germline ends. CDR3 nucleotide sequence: TGTGCCAGCAGCCAAGTGGGTACCGGGGGGCAGTATTTT. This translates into CASSQVGTGGQYF.

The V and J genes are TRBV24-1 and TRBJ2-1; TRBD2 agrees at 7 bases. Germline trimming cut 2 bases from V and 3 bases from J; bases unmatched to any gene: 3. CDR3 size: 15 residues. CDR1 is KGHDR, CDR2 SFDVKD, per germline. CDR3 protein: CATSDWVAGYNEQFF. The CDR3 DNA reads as TGTGCCACCAGTGATTGGGTAGCGGGCTACAATGAGCAGTTCTTC.

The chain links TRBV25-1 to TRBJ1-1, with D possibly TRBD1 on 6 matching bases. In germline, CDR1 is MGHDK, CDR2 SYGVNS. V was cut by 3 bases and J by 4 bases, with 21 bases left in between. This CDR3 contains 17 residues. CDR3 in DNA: TGTGCCAGCAGTGATCGTCACCCAGGGGTGTCAGTCACTGAAGCTTTCTTT. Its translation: CASSDRHPGVSVTEAFF.

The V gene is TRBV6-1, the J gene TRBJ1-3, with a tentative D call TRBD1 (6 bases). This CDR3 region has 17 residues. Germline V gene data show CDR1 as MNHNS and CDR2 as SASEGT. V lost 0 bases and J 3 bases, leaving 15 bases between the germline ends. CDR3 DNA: TGTGCCAGCAGTGAAGCCCCACCAGGGGTTGTTGGAAACACCATATATTTT. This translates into CASSEAPPGVVGNTIYF.

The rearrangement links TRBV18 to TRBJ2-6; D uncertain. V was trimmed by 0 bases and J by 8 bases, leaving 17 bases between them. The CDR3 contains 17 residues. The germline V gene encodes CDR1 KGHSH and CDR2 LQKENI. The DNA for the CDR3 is TGTGCCAGCTCACCACCTGGGTCGGCACTACGACCCAACGTCCTGACTTTC. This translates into CASSPPGSALRPNVLTF.

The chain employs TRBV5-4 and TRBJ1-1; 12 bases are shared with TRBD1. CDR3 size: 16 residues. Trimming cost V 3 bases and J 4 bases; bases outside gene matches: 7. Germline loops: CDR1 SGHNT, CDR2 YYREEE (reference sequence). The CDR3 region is CASSSGQGALGTEAFF. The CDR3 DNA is TGTGCCAGCAGCTCGGGACAGGGGGCGCTTGGCACTGAAGCTTTCTTT.

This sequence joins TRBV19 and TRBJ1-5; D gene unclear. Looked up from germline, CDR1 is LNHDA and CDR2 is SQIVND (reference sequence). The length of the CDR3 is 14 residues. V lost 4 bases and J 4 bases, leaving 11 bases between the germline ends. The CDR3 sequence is CASSTGNSNQPQHF. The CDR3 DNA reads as TGTGCCAGTAGTACCGGGAACAGTAATCAGCCCCAGCATTTT.